The clone carrying this TCR beta chain showed up just a few times. Its antigen is unknown. After constant-region reverse-primer amplification, full-length variable regions underwent semi-nested PCR with Nested Universal Primer A. TCRdb re-called the 5' RACE reads with MiXCR, one entry per CDR3 protein. There are about 43,000 distinct CDR3 sequences in the sample; 29% occur only once, and approximately 3.7% lies in the top ten. Study-level findings and limits: The larger cohort examined one V-J beta rearrangement, not whole repertoires.

Trimming cost V 6 bases and J 8 bases, with 20 bases left between them. Per germline, CDR1 DFQATT and CDR2 SNEGSKA (reference sequence). The length of the CDR3 is 14 residues. Memory CD4+ T cells were sorted as CD4+CD45RO+CD25- cells. The sequence derives from a female donor with breast cancer. The chain carries TRBV20-1 and TRBJ2-1, with D possibly called TRBD1 or TRBD2 (6 bases each). The sequencing input was memory CD4+ T cells sorted from a lymph node. Specified subset: memory CD4+ T cells, CD4+CD45RO+CD25-. CDR3 nucleotides: TGCAGTGCCAGGGGCCCGCGGGATGGCTATGAGCAGTTCTTC. Its translation: CSARGPRDGYEQFF.